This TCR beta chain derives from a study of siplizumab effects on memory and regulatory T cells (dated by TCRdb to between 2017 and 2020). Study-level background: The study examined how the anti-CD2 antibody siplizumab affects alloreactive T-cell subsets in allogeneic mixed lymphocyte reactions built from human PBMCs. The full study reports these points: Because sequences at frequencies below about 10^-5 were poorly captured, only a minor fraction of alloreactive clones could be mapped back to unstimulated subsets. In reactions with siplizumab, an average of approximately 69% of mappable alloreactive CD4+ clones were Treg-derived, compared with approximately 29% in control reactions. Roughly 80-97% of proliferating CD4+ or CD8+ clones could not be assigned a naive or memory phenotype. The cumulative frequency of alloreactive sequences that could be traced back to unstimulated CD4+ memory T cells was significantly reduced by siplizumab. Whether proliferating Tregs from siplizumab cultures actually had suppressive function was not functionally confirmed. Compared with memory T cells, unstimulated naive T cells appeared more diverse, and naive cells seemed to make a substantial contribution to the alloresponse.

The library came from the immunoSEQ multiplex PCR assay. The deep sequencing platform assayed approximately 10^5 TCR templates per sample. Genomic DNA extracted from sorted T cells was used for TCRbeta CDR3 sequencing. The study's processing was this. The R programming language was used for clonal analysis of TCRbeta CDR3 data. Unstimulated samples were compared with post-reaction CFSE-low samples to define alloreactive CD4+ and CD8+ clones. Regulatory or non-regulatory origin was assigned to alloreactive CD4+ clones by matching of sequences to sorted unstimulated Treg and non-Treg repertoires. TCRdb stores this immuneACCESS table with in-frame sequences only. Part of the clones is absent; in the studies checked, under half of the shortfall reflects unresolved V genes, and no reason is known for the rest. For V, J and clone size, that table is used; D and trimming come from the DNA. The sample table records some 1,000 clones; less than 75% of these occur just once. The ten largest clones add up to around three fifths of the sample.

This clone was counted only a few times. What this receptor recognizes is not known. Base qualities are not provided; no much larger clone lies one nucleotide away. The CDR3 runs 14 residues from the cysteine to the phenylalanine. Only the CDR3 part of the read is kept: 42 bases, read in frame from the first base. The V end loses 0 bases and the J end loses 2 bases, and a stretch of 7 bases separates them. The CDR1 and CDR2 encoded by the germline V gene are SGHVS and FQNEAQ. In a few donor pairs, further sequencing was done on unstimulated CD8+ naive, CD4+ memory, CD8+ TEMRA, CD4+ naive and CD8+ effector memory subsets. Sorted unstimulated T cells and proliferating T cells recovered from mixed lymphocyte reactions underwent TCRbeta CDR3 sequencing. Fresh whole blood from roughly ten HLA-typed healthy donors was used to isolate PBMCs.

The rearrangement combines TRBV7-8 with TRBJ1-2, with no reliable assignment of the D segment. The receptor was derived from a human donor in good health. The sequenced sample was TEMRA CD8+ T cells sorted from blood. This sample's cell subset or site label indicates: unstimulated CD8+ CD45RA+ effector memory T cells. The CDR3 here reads CASSLAHGNYGYTF. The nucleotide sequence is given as TGTGCCAGCAGCTTAGCGCACGGGAACTATGGCTACACCTTC.